These 31 T cell receptor beta chains were sequenced from one sample in a study of a mutant IDH1 vaccine in newly diagnosed glioma. These TCRs' antigens remain unknown. This sample's time point: week 35, safety follow-up. What each vaccine dose contained was 300 ug of mutant IDH1 20-mer peptide, accompanied by topical imiquimod. The repertoire was sequenced with immunoSEQ multiplex PCR; TCRdb's copy has only in-frame clones and lacks some. Of tens of thousands of clones in the sample, roughly three quarters were seen once. The sequencing here drew on PBMCs, taken from a glioma patient whose treatment included an IDH1 peptide vaccine. The origin of the receptors is a woman aged 40 to 50 with glioma.

The rearrangement links TRBV25-1 to TRBJ2-7, with a weak D call TRBD1 (5 bases). The CDR3 spans 15 residues. CDR1 MGHDK and CDR2 SYGVNS come from the germline V gene. The germline V and J ends were trimmed by 2 bases and 7 bases, with 18 bases remaining between them. The CDR3 spells CASSEATVDPWEQYF. CDR3 in DNA: TGTGCCAGCAGTGAAGCGACAGTAGATCCCTGGGAGCAGTACTTC.

The chain couples TRBV27 to TRBJ2-2, with D tentatively TRBD1 (5 bases). Trimming took 2 bases from V and 2 from J, leaving 12 bases between them. CDR3 size: 16 residues. Germline values: CDR1 MNHEY, CDR2 SMNVEV (reference sequence). This CDR3 is CASSLRQPSNTGELFF. The DNA for the CDR3 is TGTGCCAGCAGTTTAAGACAGCCGAGCAACACCGGGGAGCTGTTTTTT.

This sequence joins TRBV4-2 and TRBJ1-2; D is unresolved. V shed 1 base and J shed 2 bases, with 2 bases lying between them. The CDR3 covers 12 residues. Germline V gene sequence: CDR1 LGHNA, CDR2 YNFKEQ. CDR3 region: CASSQGNYGYTF. The CDR3 region has the DNA TGTGCCAGCAGCCAAGGGAACTATGGCTACACCTTC.

This chain uses TRBV4-1 with TRBJ2-3, with a tentative D call TRBD2 (6 bases). The V end was cut by 7 bases, the J end by 7 bases, with 18 bases between. The CDR3 has 14 amino acids. Germline V lookup: CDR1 MGHRA, CDR2 YSYEKL. The CDR3: CASKASVPVYTQYF. In DNA, the CDR3 is TGCGCCAGCAAGGCTAGCGTGCCAGTGTATACGCAGTATTTT.

The CDR3 reads CASSPHGDPSTDTQYF. The CDR3 region has the DNA TGTGCCAGCAGCCCTCATGGGGATCCTAGCACAGATACGCAGTATTTT. This sequence joins TRBV7-3 and TRBJ2-3; no reliable D call. CDR3 size: 16 residues. V lost 5 bases and J 0 bases, leaving 15 bases between the germline ends. Germline-derived CDR1 and CDR2 are SGHTA and FQGTGA.

The V and J genes are TRBV7-2 and TRBJ2-1; 12 positions match TRBD2. Germline loops: CDR1 SGHTA, CDR2 FQGNSA. The CDR3 totals 14 residues. V was clipped by 8 bases and J by 8 bases; unmatched bases: 7. CDR3 sequence: CASSTSGGLDEQFF. Here the CDR3 DNA reads TGTGCCAGCTCAACTAGCGGGGGGCTCGATGAGCAGTTCTTC.

The rearrangement uses TRBV2 and TRBJ2-7; D possibly corresponds to TRBD1 (5 bases). Germline assignment: CDR1 SNHLY and CDR2 FYNNEI. The CDR3 sequence is 13 residues long. V was cut by 7 bases and J by 5 bases, with 15 bases left in between. CDR3 DNA sequence: TGTGCCAGCAATCCAGGGTTACCCCACGAGCAGTACTTC. The encoded protein is CASNPGLPHEQYF.

This chain links TRBV6-1 with TRBJ1-4; no firm D call. V was pared by 8 bases and J by 9 bases, with 7 bases between. CDR1 is MNHNS and CDR2 is SASEGT in the germline V gene. CDR3 length: 10 residues. The CDR3 sequence is CASRWKKLFF. DNA for the CDR3: TGTGCCAGCCGGTGGAAAAAACTGTTTTTT.

The chain recombines TRBV18 with TRBJ1-4; 10 bases agree with TRBD1. The V gene's germline CDR1 is KGHSH and CDR2 LQKENI. V shed 7 bases and J 6 bases; nucleotides not matched to a gene: 5. The CDR3 length is 14 residues. This CDR3 reads CASYPGQGYEKLFF. The CDR3 DNA sequence: TGTGCCAGCTATCCGGGACAGGGGTATGAAAAACTGTTTTTT. Full variable domain (outside the CDR3, taken from reference TRBV18 and TRBJ1-4): NAGVMQNPRHLVRRRGQEARLRCSPMKGHSHVYWYRQLPEEGLKFMVYLQKENIIDESGMPKERFSAEFPKEGPSILRIQQVVRGDSAAYFCASYPGQGYEKLFFGSGTQLSVL.

The chain recombines TRBV2 with TRBJ1-4; the D gene is possibly TRBD1 (6 bases). CDR3 size: 14 residues. The V end was cut by 6 bases, the J end by 7 bases, with 15 bases between. Germline CDR1 is SNHLY and CDR2 is FYNNEI. Here the CDR3 reads CASRRTAATEKLFF. CDR3 nucleotide sequence: TGTGCCAGCAGAAGGACAGCCGCTACTGAAAAACTGTTTTTT.

The V and J genes are TRBV27 and TRBJ2-5; 9 bases agree with TRBD1. The CDR3 runs 14 residues. The V gene end was trimmed by 7 bases and the J gene end by 4 bases; junction bases not matched to a gene: 7. CDR1 and CDR2 from the germline V gene are MNHEY and SMNVEV (reference sequence). DNA for the CDR3: TGTGCCAGCACTCGAACAGGGGGCGCAGAGACCCAGTACTTC. Translating it yields CASTRTGGAETQYF.

The chain recombines TRBV19 with TRBJ2-5; the match to TRBD1 covers 8 bases. After removal of 4 bases from V and 6 bases from J, the junction contained 10 bases not matched to a gene. Germline CDR1 and CDR2: LNHDA and SQIVND (reference sequence). The CDR3 sequence is 15 residues long. The CDR3 reads CASSTPRQGLQTQYF. In DNA, the CDR3 is TGTGCCAGTAGTACCCCCAGACAGGGGCTGCAGACCCAGTACTTC.

The chain joins TRBV19 to TRBJ1-1; 7 bases line up with TRBD1. CDR1 and CDR2 (germline): LNHDA, SQIVND (reference sequence). This CDR3 is built from 14 residues. Unmatched junction bases numbered 5, after V lost 5 bases and J lost 2 bases. The CDR3 sequence is CASSANRGNTEAFF. The CDR3 bases are TGTGCCAGTAGTGCCAACAGGGGAAACACTGAAGCTTTCTTT.

CDR3 DNA sequence: TGTGCCAGCAGTGGAGACAGAGTAGCCAAAAACATTCAGTACTTC. Translating it yields CASSGDRVAKNIQYF. The chain has TRBV6-1 and TRBJ2-4, with D maybe TRBD1 (5 bases). The CDR3 contains 15 residues. Trimming left V 4 bases short and J 0 bases short, with 10 bases between. CDR1 is MNHNS, CDR2 SASEGT, per germline.

J is TRBJ1-5 and V is TRBV21-1; no DNA check was done on the table's D call, TRBD1. TRBV21-1 is flagged as a pseudogene. The CDR3 totals 18 residues. CDR3 residues: CASSGGSQGAGCNQPQHF. CDR3 in DNA: TGTGCCAGCAGCGGGGGGTCGCAGGGGGCAGGTTGCAATCAGCCCCAGCATTTT.

The gene calls are TRBV5-4 and TRBJ2-1, with 7 nucleotides matching TRBD1. The CDR3 is made up of 15 amino acids. With 0 bases clipped from V and 4 bases from J, the junction kept 4 bases outside the gene matches. Germline V gives CDR1 SGHNT, CDR2 YYREEE (reference sequence). The CDR3 DNA is TGTGCCAGCAGCTTGGTAGGGGGCGGGTACAATGAGCAGTTCTTC. Its translation: CASSLVGGGYNEQFF.

This rearrangement joins TRBV30 to TRBJ1-6; TRBD1 agrees at 8 bases. Germline CDR1 and CDR2: GTSNPN and SVGIG (reference sequence). The CDR3 consists of 14 residues. After removal of 3 bases from V and 7 bases from J, the junction contained 5 bases not matched to a gene. CDR3 protein: CAWSHQGANSPLHF. CDR3 DNA: TGTGCCTGGAGCCACCAGGGGGCGAATTCACCCCTCCACTTT.

The V and J genes are TRBV5-8 and TRBJ1-2, with TRBD1 matching over 7 bases. Germline V lookup: CDR1 SGHTS, CDR2 YDEGEE. With 4 bases clipped from V and 4 bases from J, the junction kept 7 bases outside the gene matches. The CDR3 extends over 14 amino acids. The CDR3 sequence: CASSKDRLFYGYTF. DNA for the CDR3: TGTGCCAGCAGCAAGGACAGGCTCTTCTATGGCTACACCTTC. Complete variable domain (other parts from reference TRBV5-8 and TRBJ1-2): EAGVTQSPTHLIKTRGQQATLRCSPISGHTSVYWYQQALGLGLQFLLWYDEGEERNRGNFPPRFSGRQFPNYSSELNVNALELEDSALYLCASSKDRLFYGYTFGSGTRLTVV.

The sample holds one count of this clone. The V and J genes are TRBV5-4 and TRBJ1-2; the match to TRBD1 covers 8 bases. V trimming: 4 bases; J trimming: 4 bases; junction bases outside the gene matches: 9. Germline V gives CDR1 SGHNT, CDR2 YYREEE (reference sequence). CDR3 size: 15 residues. Here the CDR3 reads CASSAQGAFVYGYTF. The DNA of the CDR3 is TGTGCCAGCAGCGCCCAGGGGGCTTTTGTCTATGGCTACACCTTC.

This chain uses TRBV10-1 with TRBJ2-2; D unresolved. From germline, CDR1 is WNHNN and CDR2 SYGVQD (reference sequence). Trimming cost V 8 bases and J 0 bases, with 7 bases left between them. The CDR3 covers 13 residues. CDR3: CASRPANTGELFF. The CDR3 nucleotides read TGCGCCAGCCGTCCCGCGAACACCGGGGAGCTGTTTTTT.

The chain recombines TRBV15 with TRBJ1-2; a possible D gene is TRBD1 (6 bases). The CDR3 covers 15 residues. Trimming left V 1 base short and J 10 bases short, with 19 bases between. The germline CDR1 and CDR2 sequences are LNHNV and YYDKDF (reference sequence). The CDR3 protein is CATSRGQAPLQVYTF. The CDR3 nucleotides are TGTGCCACCAGCAGAGGACAGGCACCCCTCCAGGTCTACACCTTC.

The chain joins TRBV2 to TRBJ1-5; 11 nucleotides align to TRBD1. Germline CDR1 and CDR2: SNHLY and FYNNEI. The J segment lost 4 bases and the V segment lost 6 bases, leaving 5 bases of the junction unmatched. The CDR3 sequence is 15 residues long. For the CDR3, the DNA is TGTGCCAGCAGATACGGGACAGGGGGGAATCAGCCCCAGCATTTT. Translation: CASRYGTGGNQPQHF.

The gene calls are TRBV5-6 and TRBJ1-6; tentatively, D is TRBD1 (5 bases). Trimming removed 0 bases at V and 8 bases at J, with 15 bases between. Germline CDR1 and CDR2: SGHDT and YYEEEE. The CDR3 contains 16 residues. DNA for the CDR3: TGTGCCAGCAGCTTGGTTAGAGGGGCTCGGGATTCACCCCTCCACTTT. Its protein product is CASSLVRGARDSPLHF.

In this sample, this clone turned up a few times. The chain's CDR3 is CASSLSPLGNEQFF. DNA of the CDR3: TGTGCCAGCAGCCTCTCCCCCTTAGGGAATGAGCAGTTCTTC. The chain joins TRBV7-6 to TRBJ2-1; D unresolved. V lost 5 bases and J lost 7, with 15 bases in between. The CDR3 is 14 residues long. From germline, CDR1 is SGHVS and CDR2 FNYEAQ.

This chain joins TRBV29-1 and TRBJ1-4; D perhaps matches TRBD1 (5 bases). The CDR3 runs 15 residues. V dropped 7 bases and J dropped 2 bases, with 17 bases sitting between them. Germline CDR1 SQVTM, CDR2 ANQGSEA. This CDR3 is CSAGTGPSTNEKLFF. In DNA form, the CDR3 reads TGCAGCGCCGGGACGGGTCCTTCTACTAATGAAAAACTGTTTTTT.

In DNA form, the CDR3 reads TGTGCCAGCCGAGACAGCGCTACCGGGGAGCTGTTTTTT. Protein product: CASRDSATGELFF. The V call is TRBV25-1, the J call TRBJ2-2, with D perhaps matching TRBD1 (5 bases). Looked up from germline, CDR1 is MGHDK and CDR2 is SYGVNS. Trimming stripped 8 bases from V and 5 bases from J, with 12 bases between. The CDR3 extends over 13 amino acids.

This chain joins TRBV5-1 and TRBJ1-5, with TRBD1 as a possible D gene (5 bases). Germline V gene lookup returns CDR1 SGHRS and CDR2 YFSETQ. V was cut by 3 bases and J by 7 bases, with 14 bases left in between. The CDR3 spans 14 residues. CDR3: CASSWGPPGQPQHF. CDR3 nucleotides: TGCGCCAGCAGCTGGGGCCCACCGGGGCAGCCCCAGCATTTT.

The genes are TRBV19 and TRBJ1-2; D is ambiguous. Trimming cost V 6 bases and J 2 bases, with 13 bases left between them. This CDR3 contains 14 residues. Germline V CDR1 and CDR2: LNHDA, SQIVND (reference sequence). The CDR3 region is CASSPRLLNYGYTF. In nucleotides, the CDR3 is TGTGCCAGTAGCCCCAGGTTGTTAAACTATGGCTACACCTTC.

The chain recombines TRBV5-1 with TRBJ1-1; the D gene is possibly TRBD1 (5 bases). Deletions cut 1 base from V and 0 bases from J, with 10 bases between. Germline V gene sequence: CDR1 SGHRS, CDR2 YFSETQ. The CDR3 runs 15 residues. CDR3 in amino acids: CASSLRGTLNTEAFF. In nucleotides, the CDR3 is TGCGCCAGCAGCTTGAGAGGGACCTTGAACACTGAAGCTTTCTTT. Variable domain in full (rest from reference TRBV5-1 and TRBJ1-1): KAGVTQTPRYLIKTRGQQVTLSCSPISGHRSVSWYQQTPGQGLQFLFEYFSETQRNKGNFPGRFSGRQFSNSRSEMNVSTLELGDSALYLCASSLRGTLNTEAFFGQGTRLTVV.

The chain combines TRBV25-1 with TRBJ1-4, with 8 nucleotides matching TRBD1. The V segment lost 5 bases and the J segment 0 bases; nucleotides outside the gene matches: 5. Germline CDR1 is MGHDK and CDR2 is SYGVNS. The CDR3 runs to 16 residues. The CDR3 DNA sequence: TGTGCCAGCAGTTCGGACAGGGAAGCAACTAATGAAAAACTGTTTTTT. It codes for CASSSDREATNEKLFF.

This sequence joins TRBV10-1 and TRBJ2-3, with TRBD2 matching 9 bases. Trimming at V came to 2 bases and at J to 5 bases, leaving 8 bases not matched to a gene. The CDR3 consists of 16 residues. Germline assignment: CDR1 WNHNN and CDR2 SYGVQD (reference sequence). The CDR3 loop is CASSEGASGVGDTQYF. As DNA, the CDR3 is TGCGCCAGCAGTGAGGGCGCTAGCGGGGTGGGAGATACGCAGTATTTT.